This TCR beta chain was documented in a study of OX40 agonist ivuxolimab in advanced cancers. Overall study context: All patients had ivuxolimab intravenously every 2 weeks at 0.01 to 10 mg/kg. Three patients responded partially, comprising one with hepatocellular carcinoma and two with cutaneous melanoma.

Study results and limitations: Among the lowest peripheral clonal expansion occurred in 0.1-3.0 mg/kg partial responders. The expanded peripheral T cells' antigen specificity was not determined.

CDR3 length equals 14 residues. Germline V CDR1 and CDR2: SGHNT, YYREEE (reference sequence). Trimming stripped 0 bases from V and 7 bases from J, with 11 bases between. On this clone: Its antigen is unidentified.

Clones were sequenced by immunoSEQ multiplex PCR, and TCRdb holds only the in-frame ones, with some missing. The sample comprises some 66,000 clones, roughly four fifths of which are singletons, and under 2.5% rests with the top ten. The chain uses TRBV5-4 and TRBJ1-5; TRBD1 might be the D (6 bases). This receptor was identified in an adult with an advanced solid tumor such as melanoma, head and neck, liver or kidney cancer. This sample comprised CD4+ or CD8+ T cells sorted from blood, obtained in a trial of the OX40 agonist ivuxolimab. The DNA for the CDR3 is TGTGCCAGCAGCTTGGCAGGGGTCGGGCAGCCCCAGCATTTT. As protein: CASSLAGVGQPQHF.